The clone carrying this T cell receptor beta chain has just one count. This sample is part of a study of blood T cell repertoires in COVID-19. Study background: Sample material is recorded as cDNA or gDNA derived from T cells, B-cell-depleted T cells, or PBMCs.

Under the authors' procedure: Scientists estimated how many nucleated cells there were by amplifying reference gene primers. Sequenced by immunoSEQ multiplex PCR; TCRdb stores in-frame clones only, minus some. The V and J calls and the clone size are those of that table, but D and trimming were determined from the DNA. The profile covers about 240,000 clones, with 75% to 85% appearing a single time and 4.7% taken by the ten largest. The CDR3 consists of 16 residues. The germline V gene encodes CDR1 SGDLS and CDR2 YYNGEE. V lost 4 bases, J lost 5 bases, and 10 bases stayed unmatched. The receptor was derived from a woman in her seventies with acute or convalescent COVID-19. The sequenced sample consisted of peripheral blood. The rearrangement links TRBV9 to TRBJ2-5; 11 bases map to TRBD2. The CDR3: CASSPRVAGGPETQYF. CDR3 sequence (DNA): TGTGCCAGCAGCCCCCGGGTAGCGGGGGGGCCGGAGACCCAGTACTTC.